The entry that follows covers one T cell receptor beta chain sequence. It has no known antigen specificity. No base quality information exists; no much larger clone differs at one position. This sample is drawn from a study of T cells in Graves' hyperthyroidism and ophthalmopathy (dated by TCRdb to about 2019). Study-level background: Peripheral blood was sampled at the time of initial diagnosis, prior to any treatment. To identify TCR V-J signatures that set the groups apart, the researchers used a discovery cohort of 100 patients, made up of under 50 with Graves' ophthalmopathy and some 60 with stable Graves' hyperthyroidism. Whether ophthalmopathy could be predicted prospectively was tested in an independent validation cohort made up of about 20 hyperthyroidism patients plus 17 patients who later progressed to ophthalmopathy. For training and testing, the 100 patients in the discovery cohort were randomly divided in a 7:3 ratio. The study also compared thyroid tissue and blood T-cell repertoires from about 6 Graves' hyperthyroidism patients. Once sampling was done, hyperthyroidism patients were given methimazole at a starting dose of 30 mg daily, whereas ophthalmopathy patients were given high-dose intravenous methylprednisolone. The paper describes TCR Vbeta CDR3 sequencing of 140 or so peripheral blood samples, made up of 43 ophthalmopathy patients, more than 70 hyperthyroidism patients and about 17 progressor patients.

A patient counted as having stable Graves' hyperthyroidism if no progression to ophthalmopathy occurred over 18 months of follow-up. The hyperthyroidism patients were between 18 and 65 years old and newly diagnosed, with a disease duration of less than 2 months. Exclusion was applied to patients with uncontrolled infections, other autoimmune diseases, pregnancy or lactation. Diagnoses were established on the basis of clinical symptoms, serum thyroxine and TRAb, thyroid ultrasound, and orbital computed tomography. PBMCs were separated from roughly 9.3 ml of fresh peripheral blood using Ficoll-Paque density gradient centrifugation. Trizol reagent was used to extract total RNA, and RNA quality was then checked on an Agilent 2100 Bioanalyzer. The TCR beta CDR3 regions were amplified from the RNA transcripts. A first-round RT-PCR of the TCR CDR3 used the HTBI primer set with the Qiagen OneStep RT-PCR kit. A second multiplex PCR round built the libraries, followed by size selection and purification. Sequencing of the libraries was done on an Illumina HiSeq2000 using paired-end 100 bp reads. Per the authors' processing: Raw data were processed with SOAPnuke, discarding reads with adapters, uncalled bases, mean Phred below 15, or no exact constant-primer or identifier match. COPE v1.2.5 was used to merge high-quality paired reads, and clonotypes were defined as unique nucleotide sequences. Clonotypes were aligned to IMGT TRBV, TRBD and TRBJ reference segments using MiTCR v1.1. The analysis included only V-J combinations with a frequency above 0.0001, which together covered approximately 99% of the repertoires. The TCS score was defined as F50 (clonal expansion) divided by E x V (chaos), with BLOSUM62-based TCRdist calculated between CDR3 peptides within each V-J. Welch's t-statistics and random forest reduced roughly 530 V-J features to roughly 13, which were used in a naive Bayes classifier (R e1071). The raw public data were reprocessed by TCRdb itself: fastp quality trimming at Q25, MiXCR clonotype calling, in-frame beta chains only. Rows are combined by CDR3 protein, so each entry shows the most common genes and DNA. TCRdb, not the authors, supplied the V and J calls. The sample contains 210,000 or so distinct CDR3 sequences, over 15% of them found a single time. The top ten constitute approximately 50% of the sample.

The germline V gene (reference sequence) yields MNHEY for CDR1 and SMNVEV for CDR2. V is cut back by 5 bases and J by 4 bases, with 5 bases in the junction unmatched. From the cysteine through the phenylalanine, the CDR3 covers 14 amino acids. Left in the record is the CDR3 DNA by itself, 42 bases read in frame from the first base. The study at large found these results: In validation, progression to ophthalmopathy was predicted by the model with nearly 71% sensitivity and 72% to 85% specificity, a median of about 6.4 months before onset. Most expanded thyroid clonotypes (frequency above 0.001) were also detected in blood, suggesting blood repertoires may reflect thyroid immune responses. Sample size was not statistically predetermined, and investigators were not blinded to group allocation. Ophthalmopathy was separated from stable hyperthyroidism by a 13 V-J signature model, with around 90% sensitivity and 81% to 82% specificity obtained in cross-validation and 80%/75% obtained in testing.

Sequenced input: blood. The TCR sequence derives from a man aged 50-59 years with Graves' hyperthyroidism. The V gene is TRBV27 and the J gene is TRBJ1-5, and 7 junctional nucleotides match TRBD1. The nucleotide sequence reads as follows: TGTGCCAGCAGTATCTCAGGGGGAAATCAGCCCCAGCATTTT. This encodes CASSISGGNQPQHF.